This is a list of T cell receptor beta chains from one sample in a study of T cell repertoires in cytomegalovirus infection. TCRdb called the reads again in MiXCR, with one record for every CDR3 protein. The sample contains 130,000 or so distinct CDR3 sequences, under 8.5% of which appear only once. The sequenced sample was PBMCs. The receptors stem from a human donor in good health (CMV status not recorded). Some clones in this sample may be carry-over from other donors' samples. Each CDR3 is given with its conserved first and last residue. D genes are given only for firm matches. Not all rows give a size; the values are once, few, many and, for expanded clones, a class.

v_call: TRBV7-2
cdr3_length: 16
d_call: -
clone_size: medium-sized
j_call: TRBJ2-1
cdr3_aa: CASSFSDRSSYNEQFF
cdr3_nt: TGTGCCAGCAGCTTCTCGGATCGGAGCTCCTACAATGAGCAGTTCTTC

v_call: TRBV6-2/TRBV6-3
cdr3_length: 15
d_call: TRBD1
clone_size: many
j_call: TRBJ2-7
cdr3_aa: CASTLRTGRSYEQYF
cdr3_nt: TGTGCCAGCACTTTGAGGACAGGGCGTTCCTACGAGCAGTACTTC

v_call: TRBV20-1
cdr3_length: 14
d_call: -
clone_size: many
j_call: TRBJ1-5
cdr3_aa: CSASVGDYYQPQHF
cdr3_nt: TGCAGTGCTAGTGTAGGGGACTACTATCAGCCCCAGCATTTT

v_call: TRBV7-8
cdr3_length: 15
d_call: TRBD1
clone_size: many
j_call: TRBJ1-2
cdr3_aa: CASSFAGTGSYGYTF
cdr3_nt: TGTGCCAGCAGCTTTGCAGGGACAGGGTCCTATGGCTACACCTTC

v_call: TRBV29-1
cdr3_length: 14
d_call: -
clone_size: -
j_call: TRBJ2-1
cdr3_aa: CSAGKVRNRNEQFF
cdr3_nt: TGCAGCGCGGGTAAGGTCCGCAATAGAAATGAGCAGTTCTTC

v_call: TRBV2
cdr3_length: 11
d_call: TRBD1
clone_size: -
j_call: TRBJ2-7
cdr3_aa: CARSGQGGPYF
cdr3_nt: TGTGCCAGGTCTGGACAGGGCGGTCCGTACTTC

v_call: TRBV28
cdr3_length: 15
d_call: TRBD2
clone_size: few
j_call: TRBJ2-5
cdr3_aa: CAIQDSGGAKETQYF
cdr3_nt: TGTGCCATCCAAGATAGCGGGGGGGCAAAAGAGACCCAGTACTTC

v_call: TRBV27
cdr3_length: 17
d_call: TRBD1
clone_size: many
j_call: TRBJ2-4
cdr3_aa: CASSLSRLGQSKNIQYF
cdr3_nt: TGTGCCAGCAGTTTATCGCGTCTGGGACAGTCCAAAAACATTCAGTACTTC

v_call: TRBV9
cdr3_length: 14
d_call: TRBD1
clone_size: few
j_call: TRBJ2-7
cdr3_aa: CASSLWDRSHEQYF
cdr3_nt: TGTGCCAGCAGCTTGTGGGACAGGTCCCACGAGCAGTACTTC

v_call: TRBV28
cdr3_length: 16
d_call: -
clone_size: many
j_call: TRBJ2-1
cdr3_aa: CASSLWSGMGYNEQFF
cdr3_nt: TGTGCCAGCAGTTTATGGTCCGGAATGGGGTACAATGAGCAGTTCTTC

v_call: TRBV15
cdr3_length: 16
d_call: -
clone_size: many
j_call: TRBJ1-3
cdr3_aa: CATSSPGATSGNTIYF
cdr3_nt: TGTGCCACCAGCAGCCCGGGGGCTACCTCTGGAAACACCATATATTTT

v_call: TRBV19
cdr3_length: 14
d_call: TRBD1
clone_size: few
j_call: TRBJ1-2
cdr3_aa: CASSMAQGLYGYTF
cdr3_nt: TGTGCCAGTAGTATGGCACAGGGGTTGTATGGCTACACCTTC

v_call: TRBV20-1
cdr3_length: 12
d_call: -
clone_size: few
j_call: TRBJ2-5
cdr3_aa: CSARASEETQYF
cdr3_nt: TGCAGTGCTAGAGCTAGTGAGGAGACCCAGTACTTC

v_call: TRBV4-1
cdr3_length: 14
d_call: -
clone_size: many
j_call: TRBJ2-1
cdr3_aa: CASSQEDGYNEQFF
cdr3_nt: TGCGCCAGCAGCCAAGAGGACGGGTACAATGAGCAGTTCTTC

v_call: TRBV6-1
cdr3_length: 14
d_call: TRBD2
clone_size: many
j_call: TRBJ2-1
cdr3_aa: CASSSGGDGNEQFF
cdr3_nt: TGTGCCAGCTCAAGCGGGGGCGATGGGAATGAGCAGTTCTTC

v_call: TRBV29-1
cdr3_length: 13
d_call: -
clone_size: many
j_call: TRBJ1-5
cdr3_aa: CSVAMTYRQPQHF
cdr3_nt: TGCAGCGTTGCAATGACGTATCGTCAGCCCCAGCATTTT